This T cell receptor (beta chain) was identified in a study of T cell repertoires in cytomegalovirus infection. For the study at large: In the study, CMV epitopes included recently identified HLA-C-restricted and well-studied HLA-B-restricted ones.

This clonotype was picked up many times. Its antigen is unidentified. The CDR3 covers 13 residues. Germline-derived CDR1 and CDR2 are SGHTA and FQGNSA. Trimming pared 5 bases from V and 4 bases from J, leaving 9 bases between. TCRdb analysed the reads with MiXCR anew, one entry per CDR3 protein. This table holds roughly 700,000 distinct CDR3 sequences, around 35% found once. The chain links TRBV7-2 to TRBJ1-3; no firm D call. This TCR was sampled from a human donor in good health (CMV status not recorded). Some clones in this sample may be carry-over from other donors' samples. Sample: cultured PBMCs, taken from culture after CMV antigen stimulation. Here the CDR3 DNA reads TGTGCCAGCAGCCGCCAAGAAGGAAACACCATATATTTT. This gives the protein CASSRQEGNTIYF.